The 14 T cell receptor beta chains given below trace back to one sample, sequenced in a study of T-cell reconstitution after alpha-beta-depleted transplantation in children. The library targeted TCRbeta and was prepared with unique molecular identifiers. TCRdb re-analysed the PCR reads in MiXCR, keeping a single row per CDR3 protein. The sample yields a few hundred thousand distinct CDR3 sequences, 16% seen once. The sample here was PBMCs, mostly from graft donor cells, taken 360 days after TCRalphabeta/CD19-depleted stem cell transplant. These receptor sequences come from a boy younger than two who had a stem cell transplant for Wiskott-Aldrich syndrome, so the T cells may come from the graft donor.

The chain recombines TRBV10-1 with TRBJ2-7; 7 nucleotides match TRBD2. CDR1 and CDR2 from the germline V gene are WNHNN and SYGVQD (reference sequence). The V gene end was trimmed by 1 base and the J gene end by 4 bases; junction bases not matched to a gene: 7. This CDR3 is 15 amino acids long. CDR3 amino acids: CASSECAGVHYEQYF. In nucleotides, the CDR3 is TGCGCCAGCAGTGAGTGCGCGGGAGTTCATTACGAGCAGTACTTC.

The rearrangement uses TRBV5-4 and TRBJ2-7, with D possibly TRBD1 on 6 matching bases. V was pared by 1 base and J by 6 bases, with 14 bases between. The length of the CDR3 is 14 residues. CDR1 and CDR2 from the germline V gene are SGHNT and YYREEE (reference sequence). The CDR3: CASSLTGPAGEQYF. The CDR3 DNA follows: TGTGCCAGCAGCTTGACAGGGCCCGCGGGCGAGCAGTACTTC.

V gene TRBV6-1 combines with J gene TRBJ2-5; D possibly corresponds to TRBD1 (5 bases). Germline V gene sequence: CDR1 MNHNS, CDR2 SASEGT. The V and J ends lost 5 bases and 7 bases respectively, with 17 bases between them. CDR3 length: 14 amino acids. The CDR3 sequence: CASSPYQGVGTQYF. The CDR3 coding sequence is TGTGCCAGCAGTCCTTACCAGGGCGTGGGGACCCAGTACTTC.

This clonotype was detected many times. V usage is TRBV7-8 and J usage is TRBJ2-1; TRBD2 agrees at 11 bases. With 3 bases clipped from V and 3 bases from J, the junction kept 4 bases outside the gene matches. Germline lookup yields CDR1 SGHVS and CDR2 FQNEAQ. CDR3 length equals 16 residues. CDR3 in amino acids: CASSLTGTSGYNEQFF. Written as DNA, the CDR3 is TGTGCCAGCAGCTTGACCGGGACTAGCGGCTACAATGAGCAGTTCTTC.

The sample holds a few counts of this clonotype. This chain links TRBV3-1 with TRBJ2-1; 9 positions match TRBD2. The CDR3 is 17 amino acids. The V and J ends lost 0 bases and 5 bases, in that order; junction bases with no gene match: 8. CDR1 is LGHDT, CDR2 YNNKEL, per germline (reference sequence). Here the CDR3 DNA reads TGTGCCAGCAGCCAAGATCGGCTAGCGGGATGGCACAATGAGCAGTTCTTC. Translation: CASSQDRLAGWHNEQFF.

The CDR3 nucleotides are TGTGCCAGCAGCTTCAGGGGGCGATGGAAAGAGACCCAGTACTTC. Translation: CASSFRGRWKETQYF. The chain joins TRBV7-2 to TRBJ2-5, with 8 bases identical to TRBD1. The germline V gene has CDR1 SGHTA and CDR2 FQGNSA. The CDR3 sequence is 15 residues long. V lost 3 bases, J lost 3 bases, and 6 bases stayed unmatched.

This clonotype appeared a few times. The rearrangement joins TRBV4-1 to TRBJ1-1, with D uncertain. The germline V gene has CDR1 MGHRA and CDR2 YSYEKL. The CDR3 extends over 16 amino acids. Trimming removed 0 bases at V and 3 bases at J, with 14 bases between. As DNA, the CDR3 is TGCGCCAGCAGCCAAGACCCCTTTGGAAGAGACACTGAAGCTTTCTTT. This translates into CASSQDPFGRDTEAFF.

The rearrangement uses TRBV4-2 and TRBJ2-4; 7 nucleotides agree with TRBD1. Losses at the gene ends were 3 bases for V and 6 bases for J; bases not matched to a gene: 14. Germline V gene data show CDR1 as LGHNA and CDR2 as YNFKEQ. The CDR3 consists of 17 residues. The DNA for the CDR3 is TGTGCCAGCAGCCATGCGCCTTGGCAAGGGGGCGGAAACATTCAGTACTTC. Amino acid sequence: CASSHAPWQGGGNIQYF.

The rearrangement joins TRBV20-1 to TRBJ2-7; D remains ambiguous. The CDR3 has 14 residues. Germline V gene data show CDR1 as DFQATT and CDR2 as SNEGSKA (reference sequence). The V end was cut by 4 bases, the J end by 0 bases, with 13 bases between. Here the CDR3 DNA reads TGCAGTGCTATCCCCGGCGGCTACTCCTACGAGCAGTACTTC. The encoded protein is CSAIPGGYSYEQYF.

There are a few counts of this clonotype. V and J are TRBV13 and TRBJ2-1; either TRBD1 or TRBD2 may fit D (7 bases each). The CDR3 is 15 residues long. The germline gives CDR1 PRHDT, CDR2 FYEKMQ (reference sequence). Between the trimmed V and J ends, which lost 2 bases and 8 bases, there was a span of 16 bases. CDR3 protein: CASSLLVSGGDEQFF. In nucleotides, the CDR3 is TGTGCCAGCAGCTTATTAGTTTCAGGGGGGGATGAGCAGTTCTTC.

This clonotype has a count of ten or more. The gene calls are TRBV11-2 and TRBJ2-7; D is perhaps TRBD1 (5 bases). The CDR3 loop spans 13 amino acids. CDR1 is SGHAT, CDR2 FQNNGV, per germline. The V gene lost 0 bases and the J gene lost 3 bases, with 6 bases spanning the gap. CDR3 residues: CASSLDRDYEQYF. DNA for the CDR3: TGTGCCAGCAGCTTAGACAGGGACTACGAGCAGTACTTC.

The chain is built from TRBV20-1 and TRBJ2-5; tentative D call: TRBD1 (6 bases). V shed 0 bases and J shed 3 bases, with 14 bases lying between them. Germline values: CDR1 DFQATT, CDR2 SNEGSKA (reference sequence). The CDR3 contains 15 residues. CDR3 nucleotides: TGCAGTGCTAGAGATTGGTACAGGGTAAAAGAGACCCAGTACTTC. Its translation is CSARDWYRVKETQYF.

This chain joins TRBV24-1 and TRBJ2-3; D assignment may be TRBD1 or TRBD2 (5 bases each). This CDR3 region has 18 residues. Trimming stripped 1 base from V and 0 bases from J, with 16 bases between. Germline assignment: CDR1 KGHDR and CDR2 SFDVKD. The CDR3 nucleotides read TGTGCCACCAGTGATTTACCGGGACGCGATGATAGCACAGATACGCAGTATTTT. Its protein product is CATSDLPGRDDSTDTQYF.

The rearrangement links TRBV11-2 to TRBJ2-3; 9 bases align to TRBD2. The CDR3 is 18 residues long. Germline loops: CDR1 SGHAT, CDR2 FQNNGV. J lost 2 bases, V lost 5 bases, and 14 bases had no gene match. The CDR3 bases are TGTGCCAGCAGCCCATATGGGGCGGGGGGGGAGGACACAGATACGCAGTATTTT. Translation: CASSPYGAGGEDTDTQYF.